Listed below are T cell receptor beta chains from one sample, sequenced in a study of T cells in Graves' hyperthyroidism and ophthalmopathy. TCRdb redid the calling of the multiplex PCR reads with MiXCR, one entry per CDR3 protein. The sample yields approximately 360,000 distinct CDR3 sequences, about 25% seen once. Sequencing input: blood. The receptors shown here come from a man aged 50-60 years with Graves' hyperthyroidism. Each CDR3 is given with its conserved first and last residue. The order of the fields is V gene, J gene, D gene, clone size, CDR3 protein, CDR3 DNA. D genes are given only for firm matches. Some rows mark clone size as missing; the rest say once, few, many or name a class of expanded clone.

TRBV24-1	TRBJ2-7	NA	NA	CATSGGVRQNYEQYF	TGTGCCACCAGTGGAGGTGTTAGACAGAACTACGAGCAGTACTTC
TRBV5-1	TRBJ2-3	NA	NA	CASKDSSTDTRYF	TGCGCCAGCAAGGACAGTAGCACAGATACGCGGTATTTT
TRBV6-1	TRBJ1-4	NA	many	CASSDPQGITNEKLFF	TGTGCCAGCAGTGACCCCCAAGGGATAACTAATGAAAAACTGTTTTTT
TRBV11-2	TRBJ1-4	NA	NA	CASRNRGRVEEKLFF	TGTGCCAGCAGAAACCGGGGCAGGGTAGAGGAAAAACTGTTTTTT
TRBV7-2	TRBJ2-7	NA	few	CASTLTVSYEQYF	TGTGCCAGCACCCTGACAGTCTCCTACGAGCAGTACTTC
TRBV6-5	TRBJ2-3	NA	many	CASSYSWTLSTDTQYF	TGTGCCAGCAGTTACTCTTGGACACTCAGCACAGATACGCAGTATTTT
TRBV10-3	TRBJ2-1	TRBD2	few	CAIRSSGRVYNEQFF	TGTGCCATCAGATCTAGCGGGAGGGTTTACAATGAGCAGTTCTTC
TRBV24-1	TRBJ2-1	TRBD2	NA	CATSDRAGGIYNEQFF	TGTGCCACCAGTGATAGGGCGGGGGGAATTTACAATGAGCAGTTCTTC
TRBV30	TRBJ2-7	TRBD2	NA	CAWSVRSGRVSEQYF	TGTGCCTGGAGTGTACGTAGCGGGAGGGTGAGCGAGCAGTACTTC
TRBV7-3	TRBJ2-7	TRBD1	NA	CASSRFGQGTYEQYF	TGTGCCAGCAGCCGTTTCGGACAGGGCACCTACGAGCAGTACTTC
TRBV10-3	TRBJ2-1	TRBD2	few	CAISYSGGSQKNEQFF	TGTGCCATCAGTTATAGCGGCGGGAGCCAGAAGAATGAGCAGTTCTTC
TRBV6-1	TRBJ2-4	TRBD1	NA	CASAGTGPPKNIQYF	TGTGCCAGTGCCGGGACAGGGCCACCCAAAAACATTCAGTACTTC
TRBV28	TRBJ2-1	NA	NA	CASTPGAGLEQFF	TGTGCCAGCACTCCCGGGGCCGGGCTTGAGCAGTTCTTC
TRBV5-1	TRBJ2-1	NA	many	CASSPISGLGDEQFF	TGCGCCAGCAGCCCCATCTCGGGGCTGGGCGATGAGCAGTTCTTC
TRBV5-1	TRBJ2-1	TRBD2	NA	CASSAALTSGRPWNEQFF	TGCGCCAGCAGCGCGGCCCTGACTAGCGGGAGGCCCTGGAATGAGCAGTTCTTC
TRBV7-9	TRBJ1-1	TRBD1	NA	CASSSPRTGDTEAFF	TGTGCCAGCAGCTCACCGAGGACAGGGGACACTGAAGCTTTCTTT
TRBV28	TRBJ1-2	TRBD1	NA	CATDDRGRGGYTF	TGTGCCACCGACGACAGGGGGCGAGGTGGCTACACCTTC
TRBV6-1	TRBJ1-5	NA	once	CASSEALMGLQPQHF	TGTGCCAGCAGTGAAGCCCTGATGGGGCTTCAGCCCCAGCATTTT
TRBV5-1	TRBJ1-2	NA	few	CASSLGEQGGGYTF	TGCGCCAGCAGCTTGGGAGAACAGGGAGGTGGCTACACCTTC
TRBV11-2	TRBJ2-2	NA	many	CASSLLLDTGELFF	TGTGCCAGCAGCTTGCTCTTAGACACCGGGGAGCTGTTTTTT
TRBV5-1	TRBJ2-7	TRBD1	many	CASSPGGTGVSYEQYF	TGCGCCAGCAGCCCCGGGGGGACAGGGGTGTCCTACGAGCAGTACTTC
TRBV7-2	TRBJ2-3	TRBD2	few	CASSSSGLGQYF	TGTGCCAGCAGCTCTAGCGGGCTTGGGCAGTATTTT
TRBV19	TRBJ2-5	NA	NA	CASSKTQGDETQYF	TGTGCCAGTAGTAAAACACAGGGTGATGAGACCCAGTACTTC
TRBV11-3	TRBJ2-1	NA	NA	CASSSPPRSDEQFF	TGTGCCAGCAGCTCTCCCCCCCGATCGGATGAGCAGTTCTTC
TRBV25-1	TRBJ2-3	TRBD2	NA	CASSEAKRGYTDTQYF	TGTGCCAGCAGTGAAGCTAAGCGGGGGTACACAGATACGCAGTATTTT
TRBV11-3	TRBJ2-2	NA	NA	CASSLQSTGELFF	TGTGCCAGCAGCCTTCAATCCACCGGGGAGCTGTTTTTT
TRBV6-1	TRBJ1-5	NA	NA	CASRYRVGSNQPQHF	TGTGCCAGCAGATACAGGGTCGGGAGCAATCAGCCCCAGCATTTT
TRBV7-2	TRBJ2-7	TRBD2	many	CASSPTGTRRGEQYF	TGTGCCAGCAGCCCGACCGGGACTAGAAGGGGCGAGCAGTACTTC
TRBV6-1	TRBJ1-1	NA	many	CASIQGFAEAFF	TGTGCCAGCATCCAGGGTTTCGCTGAAGCTTTCTTT
TRBV12-3/TRBV12-4	TRBJ2-3	TRBD2	few	CASSFRTSGRGSTDTQYF	TGTGCCAGCAGTTTCCGGACTAGCGGGAGGGGGAGCACAGATACGCAGTATTTT
TRBV29-1	TRBJ1-1	TRBD1	NA	CSVGTRDRAGNTEAFF	TGCAGCGTTGGGACCCGGGACAGGGCTGGGAACACTGAAGCTTTCTTT
TRBV28	TRBJ2-4	NA	few	CASSFPLAGRKNIQYF	TGTGCCAGCAGTTTTCCTCTTGCGGGCCGCAAAAACATTCAGTACTTC
TRBV11-3	TRBJ2-1	TRBD2	few	CASSLFAGGQNEQFF	TGTGCCAGCAGCTTGTTTGCGGGAGGGCAAAATGAGCAGTTCTTC
TRBV7-3	TRBJ2-1	TRBD2	NA	CASSFGGRAGNEQFF	TGTGCCAGCAGCTTTGGCGGGAGGGCCGGCAATGAGCAGTTCTTC
TRBV12-5	TRBJ1-2	NA	few	CASGSSLSYGYTF	TGTGCTAGTGGTTCTAGTTTGAGCTATGGCTACACCTTC
TRBV10-3	TRBJ2-5	NA	few	CAISESLGGQETQYF	TGTGCCATCAGTGAGTCGCTTGGCGGCCAAGAGACCCAGTACTTC
TRBV7-2	TRBJ2-7	NA	many	CASSRVNYEQYF	TGTGCCAGCAGCCGGGTGAACTACGAGCAGTACTTC